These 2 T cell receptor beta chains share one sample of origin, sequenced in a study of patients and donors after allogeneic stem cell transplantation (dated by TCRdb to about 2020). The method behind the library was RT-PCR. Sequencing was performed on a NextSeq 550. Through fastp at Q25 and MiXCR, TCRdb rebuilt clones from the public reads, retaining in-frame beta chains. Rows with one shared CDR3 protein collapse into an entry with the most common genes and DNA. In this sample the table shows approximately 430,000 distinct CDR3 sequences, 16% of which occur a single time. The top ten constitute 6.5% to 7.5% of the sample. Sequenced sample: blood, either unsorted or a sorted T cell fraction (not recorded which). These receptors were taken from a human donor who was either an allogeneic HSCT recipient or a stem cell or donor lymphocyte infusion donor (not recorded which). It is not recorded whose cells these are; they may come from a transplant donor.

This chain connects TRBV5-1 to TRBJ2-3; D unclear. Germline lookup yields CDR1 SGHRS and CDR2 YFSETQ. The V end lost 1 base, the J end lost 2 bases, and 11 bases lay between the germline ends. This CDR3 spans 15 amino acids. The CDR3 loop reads CASSLWDAFTDTQYF. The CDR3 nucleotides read TGCGCCAGCAGCTTGTGGGATGCCTTCACAGATACGCAGTATTTT.

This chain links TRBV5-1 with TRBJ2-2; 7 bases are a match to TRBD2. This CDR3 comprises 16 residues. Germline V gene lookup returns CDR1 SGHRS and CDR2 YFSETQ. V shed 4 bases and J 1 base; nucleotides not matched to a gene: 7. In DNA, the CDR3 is TGCGCCAGCAGCCCCTGGCTAGCGGAGAACACCGGGGAGCTGTTTTTT. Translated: CASSPWLAENTGELFF.